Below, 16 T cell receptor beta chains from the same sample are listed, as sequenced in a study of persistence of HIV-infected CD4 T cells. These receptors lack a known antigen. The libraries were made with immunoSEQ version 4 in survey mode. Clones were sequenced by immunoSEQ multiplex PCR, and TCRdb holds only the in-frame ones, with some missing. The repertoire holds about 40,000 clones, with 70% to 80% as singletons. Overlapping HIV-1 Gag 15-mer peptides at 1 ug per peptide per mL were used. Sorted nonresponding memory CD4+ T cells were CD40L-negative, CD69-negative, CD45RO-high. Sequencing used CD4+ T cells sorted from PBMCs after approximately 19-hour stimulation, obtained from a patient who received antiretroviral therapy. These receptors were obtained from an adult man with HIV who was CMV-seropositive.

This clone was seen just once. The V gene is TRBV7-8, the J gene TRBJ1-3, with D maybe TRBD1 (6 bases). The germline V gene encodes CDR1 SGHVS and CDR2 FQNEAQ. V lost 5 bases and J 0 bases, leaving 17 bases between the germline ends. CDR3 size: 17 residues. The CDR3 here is CASSPNYQGSSGNTIYF. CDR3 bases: TGTGCCAGCAGCCCTAATTACCAGGGGTCCTCTGGAAACACCATATATTTT. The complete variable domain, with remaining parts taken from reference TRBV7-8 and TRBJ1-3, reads GAGVSQSPRYKVAKRGQDVALRCDPISGHVSLFWYQQALGQGPEFLTYFQNEAQLDKSGLPSDRFFAERPEGSVSTLKIQRTQQEDSAVYLCASSPNYQGSSGNTIYFGEGSWLTVV.

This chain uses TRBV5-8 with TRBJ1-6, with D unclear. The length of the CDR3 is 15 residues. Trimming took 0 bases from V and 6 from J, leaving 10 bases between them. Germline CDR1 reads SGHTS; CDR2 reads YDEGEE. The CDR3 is CASSLERQANSPLHF. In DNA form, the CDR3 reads TGTGCCAGCAGCTTGGAGCGGCAAGCTAATTCACCCCTCCACTTT.

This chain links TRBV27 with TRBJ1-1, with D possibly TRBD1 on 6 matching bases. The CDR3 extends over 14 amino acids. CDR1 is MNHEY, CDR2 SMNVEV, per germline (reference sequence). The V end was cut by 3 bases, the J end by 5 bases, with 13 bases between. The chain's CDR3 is CASSFQRRGTEAFF. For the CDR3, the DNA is TGTGCCAGCAGTTTCCAACGGAGGGGGACTGAAGCTTTCTTT.

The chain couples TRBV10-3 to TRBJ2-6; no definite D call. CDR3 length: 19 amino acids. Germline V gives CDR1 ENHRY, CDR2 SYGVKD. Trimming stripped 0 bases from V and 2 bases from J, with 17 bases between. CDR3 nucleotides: TGTGCCATCAGTGAGTCGCAGGTTCCTAGTCGCACTGGGGCCAACGTCCTGACTTTC. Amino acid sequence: CAISESQVPSRTGANVLTF.

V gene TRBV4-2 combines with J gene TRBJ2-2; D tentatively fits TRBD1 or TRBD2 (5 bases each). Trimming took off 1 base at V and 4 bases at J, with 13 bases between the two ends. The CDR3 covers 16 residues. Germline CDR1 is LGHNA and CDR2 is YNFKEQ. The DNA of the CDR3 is TGTGCCAGCAGCCAAGGCGTGGGGGTAGCCACCGGGGAGCTGTTTTTT. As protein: CASSQGVGVATGELFF.

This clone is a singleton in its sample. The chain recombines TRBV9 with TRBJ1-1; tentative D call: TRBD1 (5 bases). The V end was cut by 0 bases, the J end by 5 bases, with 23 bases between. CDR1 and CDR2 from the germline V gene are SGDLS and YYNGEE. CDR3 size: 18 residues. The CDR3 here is CASSVASGTGGGMTEAFF. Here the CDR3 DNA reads TGTGCCAGCAGCGTAGCTTCGGGGACGGGAGGTGGGATGACTGAAGCTTTCTTT.

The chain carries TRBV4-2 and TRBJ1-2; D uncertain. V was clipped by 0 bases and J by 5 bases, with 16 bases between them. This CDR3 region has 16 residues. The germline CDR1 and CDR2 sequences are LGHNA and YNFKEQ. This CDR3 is CASSQDFLGNVYGYTF. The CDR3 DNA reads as TGTGCCAGCAGCCAAGATTTTTTAGGGAATGTATATGGCTACACCTTC.

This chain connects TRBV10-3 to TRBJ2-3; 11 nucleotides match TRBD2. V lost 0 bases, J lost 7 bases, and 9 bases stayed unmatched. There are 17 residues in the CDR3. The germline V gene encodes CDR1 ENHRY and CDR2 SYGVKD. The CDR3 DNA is TGTGCCATCAGTGAGTCAGGCGTAGCGGGGGGGCTGAATACGCAGTATTTT. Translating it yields CAISESGVAGGLNTQYF.

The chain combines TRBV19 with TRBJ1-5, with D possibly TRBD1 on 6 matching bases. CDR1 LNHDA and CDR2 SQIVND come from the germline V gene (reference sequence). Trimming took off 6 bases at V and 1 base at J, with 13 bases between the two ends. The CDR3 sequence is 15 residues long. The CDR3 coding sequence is TGTGCCAGTAGGACAGGACAACTAAGCAATCAGCCCCAGCATTTT. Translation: CASRTGQLSNQPQHF.

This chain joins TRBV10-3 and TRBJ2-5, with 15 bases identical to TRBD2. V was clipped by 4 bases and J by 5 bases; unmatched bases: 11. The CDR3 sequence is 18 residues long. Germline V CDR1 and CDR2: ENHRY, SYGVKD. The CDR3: CAISAGLAGGHGQETQYF. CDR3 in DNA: TGTGCCATCAGTGCAGGACTAGCGGGGGGGCATGGGCAGGAGACCCAGTACTTC.

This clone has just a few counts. Here the CDR3 reads CASSLVRGFNYGYTF. The CDR3 DNA reads as TGTGCCAGCAGCTTGGTAAGGGGATTTAACTATGGCTACACCTTC. The V call is TRBV5-6, the J call TRBJ1-2; a weak D match, TRBD1 (5 bases). The CDR3 length is 15 residues. With 0 bases removed from V and 1 base from J, the gap between germline ends came to 10 bases. From germline, CDR1 is SGHDT and CDR2 YYEEEE.

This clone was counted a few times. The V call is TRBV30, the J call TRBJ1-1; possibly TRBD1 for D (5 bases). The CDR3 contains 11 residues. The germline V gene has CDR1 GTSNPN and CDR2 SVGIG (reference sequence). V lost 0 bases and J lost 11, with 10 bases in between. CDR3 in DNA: TGTGCCTGGAGTGTGACAGCAGCTGCTTTCTTT. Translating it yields CAWSVTAAAFF.

CDR3 sequence reads: CASSSGVPNTGELFF. As DNA, the CDR3 is TGTGCCAGCAGCTCAGGGGTCCCGAACACCGGGGAGCTGTTTTTT. V and J are TRBV11-3 and TRBJ2-2; a possible D gene is TRBD1 (6 bases). Germline values: CDR1 SGHNT, CDR2 YENEEA. V dropped 4 bases and J dropped 0 bases, with 9 bases sitting between them. This CDR3 comprises 15 residues.

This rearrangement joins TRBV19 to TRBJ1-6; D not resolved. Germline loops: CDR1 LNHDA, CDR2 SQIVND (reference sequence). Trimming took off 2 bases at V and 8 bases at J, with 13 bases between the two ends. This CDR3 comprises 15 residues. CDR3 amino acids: CASSITRGPYSPLHF. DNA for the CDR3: TGTGCCAGTAGTATAACCCGCGGCCCGTATTCACCCCTCCACTTT.

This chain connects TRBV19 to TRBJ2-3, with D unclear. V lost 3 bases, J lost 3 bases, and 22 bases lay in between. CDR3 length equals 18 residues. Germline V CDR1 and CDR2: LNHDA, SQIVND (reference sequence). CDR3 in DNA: TGTGCCAGTAGTATCCGTACAGCGCAGGCCTTGGATACAGATACGCAGTATTTT. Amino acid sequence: CASSIRTAQALDTDTQYF. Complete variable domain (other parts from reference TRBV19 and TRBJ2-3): DGGITQSPKYLFRKEGQNVTLSCEQNLNHDAMYWYRQDPGQGLRLIYYSQIVNDFQKGDIAEGYSVSREKKESFPLTVTSAQKNPTAFYLCASSIRTAQALDTDTQYFGPGTRLTVL.

CDR3: CASSPGSSQETQYF. For the CDR3, the DNA is TGCGCCAGCAGCCCCGGCAGCTCTCAAGAGACCCAGTACTTC. The chain joins TRBV4-3 to TRBJ2-5, with unresolved D. This CDR3 is built from 14 residues. Deletions cut 4 bases from V and 2 bases from J, with 11 bases between. Germline V lookup: CDR1 LGHNA, CDR2 YSLEER.